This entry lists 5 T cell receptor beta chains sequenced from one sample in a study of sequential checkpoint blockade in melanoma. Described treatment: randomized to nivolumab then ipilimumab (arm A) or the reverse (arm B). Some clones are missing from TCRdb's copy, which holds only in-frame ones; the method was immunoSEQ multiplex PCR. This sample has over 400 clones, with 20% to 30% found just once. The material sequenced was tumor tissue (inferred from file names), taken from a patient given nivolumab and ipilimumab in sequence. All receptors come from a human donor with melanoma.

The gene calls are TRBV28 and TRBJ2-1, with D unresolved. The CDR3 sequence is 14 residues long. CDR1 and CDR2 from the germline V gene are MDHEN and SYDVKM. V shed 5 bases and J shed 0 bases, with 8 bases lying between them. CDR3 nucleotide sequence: TGTGCCAGCAGTAAACAAAACTCCTACAATGAGCAGTTCTTC. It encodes CASSKQNSYNEQFF.

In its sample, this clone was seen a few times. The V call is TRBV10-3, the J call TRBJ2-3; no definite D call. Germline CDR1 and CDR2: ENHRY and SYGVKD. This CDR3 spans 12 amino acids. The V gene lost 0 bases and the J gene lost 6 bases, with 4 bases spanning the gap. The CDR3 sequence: CAISESTDTQYF. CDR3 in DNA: TGTGCCATCAGTGAGTCAACGGATACGCAGTATTTT.

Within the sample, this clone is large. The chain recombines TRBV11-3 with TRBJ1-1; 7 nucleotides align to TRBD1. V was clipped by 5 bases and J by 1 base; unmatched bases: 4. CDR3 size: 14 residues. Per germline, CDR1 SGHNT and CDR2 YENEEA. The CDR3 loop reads CASSPGQQNTEAFF. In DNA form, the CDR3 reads TGTGCCAGCAGCCCGGGACAGCAGAACACTGAAGCTTTCTTT.

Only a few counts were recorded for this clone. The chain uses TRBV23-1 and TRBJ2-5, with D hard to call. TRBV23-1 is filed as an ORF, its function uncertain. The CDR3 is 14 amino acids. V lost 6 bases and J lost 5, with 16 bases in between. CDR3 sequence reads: CASSQDVRTETQYF. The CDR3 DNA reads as TGCGCCAGCAGCCAAGATGTCAGGACGGAGACCCAGTACTTC.

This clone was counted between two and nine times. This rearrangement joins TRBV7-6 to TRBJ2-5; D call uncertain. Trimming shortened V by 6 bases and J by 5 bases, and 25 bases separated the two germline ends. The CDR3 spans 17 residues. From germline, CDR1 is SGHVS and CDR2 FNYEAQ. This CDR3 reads CASSDCEGIIVDETQYF. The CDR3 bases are TGTGCCAGCAGTGATTGTGAAGGGATCATCGTCGACGAGACCCAGTACTTC.